Described below is a single T cell receptor beta chain sequence and its context. The source of the sample is a study of blood T cell repertoires in COVID-19. About the study: Spain, Italy and the United States supplied samples that represented acute and convalescent COVID-19.

Germline-derived CDR1 and CDR2 are MNHEY and SVGAGI. The CDR3 is 14 amino acids. V trimming: 6 bases; J trimming: 4 bases; junction bases outside the gene matches: 5. Sequenced by immunoSEQ multiplex PCR; TCRdb stores in-frame clones only, minus some. The sample has over 250,000 clones, approximately 90% seen once; the top ten hold 2.4%. Donors were grouped by their self-reported clinical history. Source material: PBMCs or T cells enriched from blood (not recorded which). The chain employs TRBV6-5 and TRBJ1-3; TRBD1 aligns across 8 bases. This sequence originates from a woman aged 18-30 years who had recovered from COVID-19. The CDR3 region is CASSLTGGGNTIYF. DNA of the CDR3: TGTGCCAGCAGCCTCACAGGGGGAGGAAACACCATATATTTT.